This TCR beta chain was recovered during a study of cytomegalovirus exposure and HLA in healthy donors. Study findings and constraints: It was assumed in the presence/absence analyses that sequencing depth was roughly uniform across donors. Using a false discovery rate of 0.05, a later analysis showed that 16,000 or so TCR beta sequences were associated with HLA alleles.

Researchers ran the PCR with 60 Vbeta and 13 Jbeta primers. TCRdb keeps only in-frame clones here, not all; method: immunoSEQ multiplex PCR. This sample yields about 78,000 clones, of which around 70% are seen a single time; 11% belongs to the top ten. V dropped 0 bases and J dropped 1 base, with 13 bases sitting between them. This CDR3 contains 17 residues. In germline, CDR1 is SGHRS, CDR2 YFSETQ. Turning to this clone: The antigen is not known.

Sequenced sample: PBMCs. The chain uses TRBV5-1 and TRBJ2-2; tentatively, D is TRBD2 (6 bases). This TCR was sampled from a woman aged 40 to 50 in good health and CMV-seropositive. CDR3 sequence: CASSLVGASENTGELFF. CDR3 in DNA: TGCGCCAGCAGCTTGGTAGGTGCTAGCGAGAACACCGGGGAGCTGTTTTTT.